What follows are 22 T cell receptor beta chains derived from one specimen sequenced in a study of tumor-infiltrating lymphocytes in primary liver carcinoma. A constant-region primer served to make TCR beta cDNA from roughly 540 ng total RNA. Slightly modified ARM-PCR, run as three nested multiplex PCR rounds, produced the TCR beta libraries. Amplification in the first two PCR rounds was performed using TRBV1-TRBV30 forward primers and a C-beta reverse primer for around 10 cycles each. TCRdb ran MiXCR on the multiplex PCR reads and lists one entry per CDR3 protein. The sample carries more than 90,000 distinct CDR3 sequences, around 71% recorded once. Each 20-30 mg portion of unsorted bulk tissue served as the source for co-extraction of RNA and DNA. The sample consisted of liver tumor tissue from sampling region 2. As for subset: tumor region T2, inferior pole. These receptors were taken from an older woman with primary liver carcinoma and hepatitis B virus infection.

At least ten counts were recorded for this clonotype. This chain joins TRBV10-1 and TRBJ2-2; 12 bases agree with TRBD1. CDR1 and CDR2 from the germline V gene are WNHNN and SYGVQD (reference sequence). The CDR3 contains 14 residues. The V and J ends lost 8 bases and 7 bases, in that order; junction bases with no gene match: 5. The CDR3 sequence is CASGTGGLSGELFF. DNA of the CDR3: TGCGCCAGCGGGACAGGGGGCTTGAGCGGGGAGCTGTTTTTT.

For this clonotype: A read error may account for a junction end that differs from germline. CDR3 nucleotides: TGTGCCATCAGTCCACAGAATCAGCCCCAGCATTTT. This sequence encodes CAISPQNQPQHF. This chain connects TRBV6-6 to TRBJ1-5; D not certain. Germline CDR1 reads MNHNY; CDR2 reads SVGAGI (reference sequence). The CDR3 totals 12 residues.

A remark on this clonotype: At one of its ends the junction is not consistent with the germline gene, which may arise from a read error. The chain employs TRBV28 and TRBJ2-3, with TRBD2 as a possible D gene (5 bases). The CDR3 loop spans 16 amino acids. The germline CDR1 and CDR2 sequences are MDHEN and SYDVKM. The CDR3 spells CASSRRRHASRDTQYF. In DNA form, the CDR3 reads TGTGCCAGCAGTAGACGACGCCATGCTAGCAGAGATACGCAGTATTTT.

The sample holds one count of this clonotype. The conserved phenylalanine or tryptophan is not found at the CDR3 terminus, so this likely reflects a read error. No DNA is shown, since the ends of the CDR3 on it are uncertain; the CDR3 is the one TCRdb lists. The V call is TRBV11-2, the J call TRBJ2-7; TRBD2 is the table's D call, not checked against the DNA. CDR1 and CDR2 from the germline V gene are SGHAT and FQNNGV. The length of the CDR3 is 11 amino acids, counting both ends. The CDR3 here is CASSSANSLEY.

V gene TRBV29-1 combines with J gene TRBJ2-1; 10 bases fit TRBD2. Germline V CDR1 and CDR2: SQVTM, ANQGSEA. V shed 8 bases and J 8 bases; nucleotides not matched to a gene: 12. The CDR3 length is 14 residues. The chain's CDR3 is CSYAWSSGSDEQFF. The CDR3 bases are TGCAGCTACGCTTGGTCTAGCGGGAGTGATGAGCAGTTCTTC.

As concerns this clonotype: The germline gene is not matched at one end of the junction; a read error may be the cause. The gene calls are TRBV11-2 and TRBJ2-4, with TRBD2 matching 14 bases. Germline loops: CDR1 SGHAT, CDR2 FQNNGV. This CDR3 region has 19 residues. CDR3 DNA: TGTGCCAGCAGCCCTCGACTAGCGGGAGGGCCTTGGATCAAAAGCATTCAATACTTC. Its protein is CASSPRLAGGPWIKSIQYF.

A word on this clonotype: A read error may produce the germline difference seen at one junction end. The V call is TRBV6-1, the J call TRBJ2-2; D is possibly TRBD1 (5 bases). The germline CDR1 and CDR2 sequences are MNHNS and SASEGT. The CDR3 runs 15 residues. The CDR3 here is CAGSEGDLYTGELFF. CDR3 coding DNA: TGTGCCGGCAGTGAAGGGGATCTATACACCGGGGAGCTGTTTTTT.

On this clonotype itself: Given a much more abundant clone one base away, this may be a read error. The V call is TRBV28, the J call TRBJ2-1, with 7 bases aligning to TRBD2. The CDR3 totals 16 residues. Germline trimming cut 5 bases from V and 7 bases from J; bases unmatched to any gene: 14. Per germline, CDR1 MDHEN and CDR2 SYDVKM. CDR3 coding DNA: TGTGCCAGCAGTGCCCAGTCGGGCGGGAGTTTTAATGAGCAGTTCTTC. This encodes CASSAQSGGSFNEQFF.

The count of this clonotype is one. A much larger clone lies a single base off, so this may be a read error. The CDR3 DNA reads as TGTACCAGCAGCTTCCGAGGACAGGAGAATCAGCCCCAGCATTTT. Protein sequence: CTSSFRGQENQPQHF. V usage is TRBV5-5 and J usage is TRBJ1-5; 7 bases line up with TRBD1. The CDR3 spans 15 residues. Germline CDR1 SGHKS, CDR2 YYEKEE (reference sequence).

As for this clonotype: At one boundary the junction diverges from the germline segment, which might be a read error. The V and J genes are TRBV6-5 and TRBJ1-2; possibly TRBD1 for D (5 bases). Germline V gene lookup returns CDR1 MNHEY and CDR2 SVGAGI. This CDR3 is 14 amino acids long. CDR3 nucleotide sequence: TGTGCCAGAAGTTACCAGGGTGGAAACTATGGCTACACCTTC. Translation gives CARSYQGGNYGYTF.

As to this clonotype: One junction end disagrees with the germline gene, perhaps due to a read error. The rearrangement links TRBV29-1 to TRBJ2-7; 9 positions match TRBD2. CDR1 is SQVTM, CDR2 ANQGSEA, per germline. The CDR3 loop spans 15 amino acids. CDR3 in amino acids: CCVVASRLAAYEQYF. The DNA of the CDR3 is TGCTGCGTTGTTGCCTCGAGACTAGCGGCCTACGAGCAGTACTTC.

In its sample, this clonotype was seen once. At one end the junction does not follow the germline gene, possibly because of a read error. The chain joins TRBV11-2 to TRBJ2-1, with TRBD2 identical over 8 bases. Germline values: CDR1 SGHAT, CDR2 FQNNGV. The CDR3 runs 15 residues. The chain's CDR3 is CVSSVTSGTCNEQFF. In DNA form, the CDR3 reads TGTGTCAGCAGCGTTACTAGCGGCACCTGCAATGAGCAGTTCTTC.

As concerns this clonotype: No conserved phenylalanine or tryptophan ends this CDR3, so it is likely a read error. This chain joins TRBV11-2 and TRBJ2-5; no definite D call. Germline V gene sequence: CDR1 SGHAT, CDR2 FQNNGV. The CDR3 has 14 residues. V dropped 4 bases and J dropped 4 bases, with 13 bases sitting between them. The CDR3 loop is CASSSTGWIETQYY. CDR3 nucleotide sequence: TGTGCCAGCAGCTCCACCGGCTGGATAGAGACCCAGTACTAC.

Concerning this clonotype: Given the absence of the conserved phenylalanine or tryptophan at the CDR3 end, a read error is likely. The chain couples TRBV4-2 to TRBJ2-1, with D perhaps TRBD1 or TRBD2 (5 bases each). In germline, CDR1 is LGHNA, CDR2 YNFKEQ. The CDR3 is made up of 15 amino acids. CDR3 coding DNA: TGTGCCAGCAGCCAAGGGGAGACAGACTACAATAAGCAGTTCGTC. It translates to CASSQGETDYNKQFV.

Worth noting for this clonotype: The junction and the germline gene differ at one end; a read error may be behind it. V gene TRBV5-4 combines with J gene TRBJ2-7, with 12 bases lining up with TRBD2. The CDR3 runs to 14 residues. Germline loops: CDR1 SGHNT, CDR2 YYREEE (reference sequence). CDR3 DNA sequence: TGTGCCAACAGCTTGCGGACTAGCGGGAACGAGCAGTACTTC. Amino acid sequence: CANSLRTSGNEQYF.

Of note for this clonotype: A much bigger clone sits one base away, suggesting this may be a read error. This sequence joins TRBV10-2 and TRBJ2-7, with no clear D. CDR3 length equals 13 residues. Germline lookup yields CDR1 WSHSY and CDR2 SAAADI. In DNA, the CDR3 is TGCGCCAACAGTGAGTCGTTCTTGGGGGAGCAGTACTTC. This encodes CANSESFLGEQYF.

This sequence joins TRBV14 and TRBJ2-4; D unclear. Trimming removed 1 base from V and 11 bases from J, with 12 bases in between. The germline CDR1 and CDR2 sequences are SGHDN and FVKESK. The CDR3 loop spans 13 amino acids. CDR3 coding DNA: TGTGCCAGCAGCCAAGGTGGCTGTCAAGTTCAGTACTTC. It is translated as CASSQGGCQVQYF.

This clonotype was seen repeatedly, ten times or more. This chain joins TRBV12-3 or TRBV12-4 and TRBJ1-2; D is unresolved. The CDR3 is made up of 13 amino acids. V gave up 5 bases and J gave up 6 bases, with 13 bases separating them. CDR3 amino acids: CASSPGQVDGYTF. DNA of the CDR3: TGTGCCAGCAGTCCCGGGCAGGTCGATGGCTACACCTTC.

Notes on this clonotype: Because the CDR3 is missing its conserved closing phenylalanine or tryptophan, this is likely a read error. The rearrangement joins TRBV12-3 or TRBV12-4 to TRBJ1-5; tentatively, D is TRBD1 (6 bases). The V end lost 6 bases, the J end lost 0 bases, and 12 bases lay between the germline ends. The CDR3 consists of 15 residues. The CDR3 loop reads CASRAGQYSNQPQHL. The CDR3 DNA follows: TGTGCCAGCAGAGCCGGACAGTATAGCAATCAGCCCCAGCATCTA.

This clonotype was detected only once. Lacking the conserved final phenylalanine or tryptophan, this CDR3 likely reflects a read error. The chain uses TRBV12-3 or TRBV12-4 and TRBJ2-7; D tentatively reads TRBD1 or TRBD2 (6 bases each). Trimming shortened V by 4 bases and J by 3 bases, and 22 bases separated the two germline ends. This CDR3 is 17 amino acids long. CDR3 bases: TGTGCCAGCAGTTCCGACGGGGGCAGGGCCCGTTACTACGAGCAGTACCAC. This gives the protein CASSSDGGRARYYEQYH.

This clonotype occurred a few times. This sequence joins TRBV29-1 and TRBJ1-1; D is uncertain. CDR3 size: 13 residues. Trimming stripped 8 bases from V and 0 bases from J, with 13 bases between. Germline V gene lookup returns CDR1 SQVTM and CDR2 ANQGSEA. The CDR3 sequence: CSTNQCMNTEAFF. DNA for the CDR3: TGCAGCACGAACCAGTGTATGAACACTGAAGCTTTCTTT.

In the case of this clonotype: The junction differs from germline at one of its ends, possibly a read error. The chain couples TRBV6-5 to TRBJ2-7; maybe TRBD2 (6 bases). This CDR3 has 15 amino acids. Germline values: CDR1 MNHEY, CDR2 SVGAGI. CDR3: CASSKRRRRDYEQCF. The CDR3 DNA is TGTGCCAGCAGCAAGAGACGACGGAGGGATTACGAGCAGTGCTTC.